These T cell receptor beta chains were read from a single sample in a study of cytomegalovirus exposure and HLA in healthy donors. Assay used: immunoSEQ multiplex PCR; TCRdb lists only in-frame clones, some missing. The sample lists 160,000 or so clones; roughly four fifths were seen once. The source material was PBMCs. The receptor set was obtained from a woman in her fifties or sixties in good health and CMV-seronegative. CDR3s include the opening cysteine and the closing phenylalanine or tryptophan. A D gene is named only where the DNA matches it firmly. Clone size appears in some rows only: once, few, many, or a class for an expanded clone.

CASSFTDYGYTF TGTGCCAGCAGCTTTACAGACTATGGCTACACCTTC TRBJ1-2 TRBV11-2 . few
CASSLAGGRAATYEQYF TGTGCCAGCAGCTTGGCAGGGGGGCGCGCTGCTACCTACGAGCAGTACTTC TRBJ2-7 TRBV5-4 . .
CASSPGTGTYEQYF TGTGCCAGTAGTCCGGGGACAGGAACCTACGAGCAGTACTTC TRBJ2-7 TRBV19 TRBD1 once
CSSSLSGGEQFF TGTTCCAGCAGCTTATCTGGGGGCGAGCAGTTCTTC TRBJ2-1 TRBV7-9 . .
CASSLGSGSSGANVLTF TGCGCCAGCAGCTTGGGTTCAGGCAGCTCTGGGGCCAACGTCCTGACTTTC TRBJ2-6 TRBV10-2 . .
CASSLMGQENQPQHF TGTGCCAGCAGCTTAATGGGACAGGAGAATCAGCCCCAGCATTTT TRBJ1-5 TRBV7-2 TRBD1 .
CAIRQGGETQYF TGTGCCATCCGACAGGGAGGAGAGACCCAGTACTTC TRBJ2-5 TRBV6-1 . .
CASSLGHGSGNTIYF TGTGCCAGCAGCCTCGGACACGGCTCTGGAAACACCATATATTTT TRBJ1-3 TRBV5-4 . .
CAIRSGTVEKLFF TGTGCCATCAGAAGTGGGACAGTTGAAAAACTGTTTTTT TRBJ1-4 TRBV10-3 TRBD1 .
CASSQEESGRGSEQFF TGCGCCAGCAGCCAAGAAGAGTCGGGGCGGGGGAGTGAGCAGTTCTTC TRBJ2-1 TRBV4-3 TRBD2 .
CASSYKGVDSPLHF TGTGCCAGCAGTTACAAGGGGGTGGATTCACCCCTCCACTTT TRBJ1-6 TRBV6-6 . few
CSVVLPGQGIYEQYF TGCAGCGTCGTCCTACCGGGACAGGGCATTTACGAGCAGTACTTC TRBJ2-7 TRBV29-1 TRBD1 few
CASRGGGPYEQYF TGTGCCAGCAGAGGAGGGGGCCCCTACGAGCAGTACTTC TRBJ2-7 TRBV7-8 . once
CASSLRGGLFTGELFF TGTGCCAGCAGCTTAAGAGGGGGCCTTTTTACCGGGGAGCTGTTTTTT TRBJ2-2 TRBV11-2 TRBD1 .
CASSEESLGTFYNEQFF TGTGCCAGCAGTGAAGAATCGTTGGGGACTTTCTACAATGAGCAGTTCTTC TRBJ2-1 TRBV2 . .
CASSLGGGGKNEQFF TGTGCCAGCAGCTTAGGTGGCGGGGGGAAAAATGAGCAGTTCTTC TRBJ2-1 TRBV7-3 TRBD2 .
CASSPEVGTSEETQYF TGTGCCAGCAGCCCGGAAGTCGGGACTAGCGAAGAGACCCAGTACTTC TRBJ2-5 TRBV7-2 TRBD2 .
CASSLLAGLYNEQFF TGTGCCAGCAGCTTGTTGGCAGGGTTGTACAATGAGCAGTTCTTC TRBJ2-1 TRBV5-5 . .
CASSLGLAGGGTGELFF TGTGCCAGCAGCTTAGGACTAGCGGGAGGTGGCACCGGGGAGCTGTTTTTT TRBJ2-2 TRBV11-2 TRBD2 .
CASSPGQTLHF TGTGCCAGCAGCCCGGGACAGACCCTCCACTTT TRBJ1-6 TRBV7-2 TRBD1 .
CASSYSAVTGETQYF TGTGCCAGCAGTTACTCGGCCGTGACGGGAGAGACCCAGTACTTC TRBJ2-5 TRBV6-7 . .
CATSRQGQLFGTGELFF TGTGCCACCAGCAGACAAGGACAGCTGTTTGGCACCGGGGAGCTGTTTTTT TRBJ2-2 TRBV15 . .
CASSWGESSTDTQYF TGTGCCAGCAGCTGGGGGGAATCTAGCACAGATACGCAGTATTTT TRBJ2-3 TRBV7-9 . .
CASSPAGTQETQYF TGCGCCAGCAGCCCAGCGGGAACGCAAGAGACCCAGTACTTC TRBJ2-5 TRBV5-1 TRBD2 .
CASSQVTSGYYNEQFF TGCGCCAGCAGCCAGGTTACTAGTGGGTACTACAATGAGCAGTTCTTC TRBJ2-1 TRBV4-1 . .
CASSFHSGTRNEQFF TGTGCCAGCAGCTTTCATAGCGGGACGAGGAATGAGCAGTTCTTC TRBJ2-1 TRBV7-2 TRBD2 .
CASSQPLLDNEQFF TGTGCCAGCAGCCAACCGCTACTCGACAATGAGCAGTTCTTC TRBJ2-1 TRBV7-2 . .
CASSPQGGNTIYF TGTGCCAGCAGCCCCCAGGGCGGCAACACCATATATTTT TRBJ1-3 TRBV7-2 . .
CAISREVEADTQYF TGTGCCATCAGCCGAGAGGTGGAAGCAGATACGCAGTATTTT TRBJ2-3 TRBV10-3 . .
CASSSGGIDSPLHF TGTGCCAGCTCGTCGGGGGGGATCGATTCACCCCTCCACTTT TRBJ1-6 TRBV18 . few
CASSYPVSNTIYF TGTGCCAGCAGTTACCCTGTTAGCAACACCATATATTTT TRBJ1-3 TRBV28 . .
CASSEGLYHYNEQFF TGTGCCAGCAGTGAAGGACTGTATCACTACAATGAGCAGTTCTTC TRBJ2-1 TRBV2 . .
CASSEPLATTVDTQYF TGTGCCAGCAGCGAACCCCTAGCGACGACGGTAGATACGCAGTATTTT TRBJ2-3 TRBV7-9 . .
CAWSRETQYQETQYF TGTGCCTGGAGTAGGGAGACCCAGTACCAAGAGACCCAGTACTTC TRBJ2-5 TRBV30 . .
CASSVSGGFGYTF TGTGCCAGCAGTGTTTCAGGGGGCTTTGGCTACACCTTC TRBJ1-2 TRBV2 TRBD1 once
CASSPEQGTDEKLFF TGTGCCAGCAGTCCAGAACAGGGTACCGATGAAAAACTGTTTTTT TRBJ1-4 TRBV27 . .
CASSPHSHLADLSTDTQYF TGTGCCAGCAGTCCCCACTCCCATCTAGCGGACCTTAGCACAGATACGCAGTATTTT TRBJ2-3 TRBV27 TRBD2 .
CASSEVWTGYEQYF TGTGCCAGCAGTGAAGTTTGGACGGGATACGAGCAGTACTTC TRBJ2-7 TRBV6-1 . .
CASSKGTATATNEKLFF TGTGCCAGCAGCAAGGGGACAGCGACAGCAACTAATGAAAAACTGTTTTTT TRBJ1-4 TRBV21-1 . .
CASSQERSGATYEQYF TGTGCCAGCAGCCAAGAGAGAAGCGGGGCCACCTACGAGCAGTACTTC TRBJ2-7 TRBV4-2 TRBD2 .
CASSLYLYEQFF TGTGCCAGCAGCTTATATTTATATGAGCAGTTCTTC TRBJ2-1 TRBV7-2 . .
CASNLAGGTDTQYF TGTGCCAGCAATCTAGCGGGAGGAACAGATACGCAGTATTTT TRBJ2-3 TRBV9 TRBD2 few
CASSLTQGLNTEAFF TGCGCCAGCAGCTTAACACAGGGTCTGAACACTGAAGCTTTCTTT TRBJ1-1 TRBV5-1 . .
CASSLEPPTSANEQFF TGTGCCAGCAGTCTCGAACCACCCACTAGCGCCAATGAGCAGTTCTTC TRBJ2-1 TRBV7-2 TRBD2 .
CASSLAPDSNEKLFF TGCGCCAGCAGCTTGGCTCCGGACAGTAATGAAAAACTGTTTTTT TRBJ1-4 TRBV5-1 . .
CASSSGQGMNTEAFF TGTGCCAGCTCATCGGGACAGGGGATGAACACTGAAGCTTTCTTT TRBJ1-1 TRBV18 TRBD1 .
CSAGGDLNEKLFF TGCAGCGCCGGAGGGGATCTCAATGAAAAACTGTTTTTT TRBJ1-4 TRBV29-1 . .
CASSQDRGSGYGYTF TGCGCCAGCAGCCAAGATAGGGGCAGTGGCTATGGCTACACCTTC TRBJ1-2 TRBV4-3 . .
CASSLSGRALYGYTF TGTGCCAGCAGTTTAAGTGGCAGGGCCCTATATGGCTACACCTTC TRBJ1-2 TRBV27 . .
CATSRYGTRELREQFF TGTGCCACCAGCAGATACGGGACTCGTGAGTTGAGAGAGCAGTTCTTC TRBJ2-1 TRBV15 . .
CAISGRLAGENEQFF TGTGCCATCAGTGGCCGACTAGCGGGAGAGAATGAGCAGTTCTTC TRBJ2-1 TRBV10-3 TRBD2 .